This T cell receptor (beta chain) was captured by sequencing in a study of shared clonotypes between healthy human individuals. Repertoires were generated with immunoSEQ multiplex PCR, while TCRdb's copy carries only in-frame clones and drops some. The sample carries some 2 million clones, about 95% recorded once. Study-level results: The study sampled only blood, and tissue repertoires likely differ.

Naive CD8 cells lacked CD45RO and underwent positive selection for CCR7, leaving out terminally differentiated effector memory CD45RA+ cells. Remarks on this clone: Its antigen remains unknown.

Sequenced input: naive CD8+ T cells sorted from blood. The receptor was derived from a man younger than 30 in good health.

The chain's CDR3 is CAWGDLAGVEFF. CDR3 sequence (DNA): TGTGCCTGGGGGGACCTAGCGGGAGTTGAGTTCTTC. This rearrangement joins TRBV30 to TRBJ2-1; TRBD2 aligns across 10 bases. CDR1 and CDR2 (germline): GTSNPN, SVGIG (reference sequence). The CDR3 is 12 amino acids. Trimming cost V 5 bases and J 14 bases; bases outside gene matches: 9. Full variable domain (rest looked up from reference TRBV30 and TRBJ2-1): SQTIHQWPATLVQPVGSPLSLECTVEGTSNPNLYWYRQAAGRGLQLLFYSVGIGQISSEVPQNLSASRPQDRQFILSSKKLLLSDSGFYLCAWGDLAGVEFFGPGTRLTVL.